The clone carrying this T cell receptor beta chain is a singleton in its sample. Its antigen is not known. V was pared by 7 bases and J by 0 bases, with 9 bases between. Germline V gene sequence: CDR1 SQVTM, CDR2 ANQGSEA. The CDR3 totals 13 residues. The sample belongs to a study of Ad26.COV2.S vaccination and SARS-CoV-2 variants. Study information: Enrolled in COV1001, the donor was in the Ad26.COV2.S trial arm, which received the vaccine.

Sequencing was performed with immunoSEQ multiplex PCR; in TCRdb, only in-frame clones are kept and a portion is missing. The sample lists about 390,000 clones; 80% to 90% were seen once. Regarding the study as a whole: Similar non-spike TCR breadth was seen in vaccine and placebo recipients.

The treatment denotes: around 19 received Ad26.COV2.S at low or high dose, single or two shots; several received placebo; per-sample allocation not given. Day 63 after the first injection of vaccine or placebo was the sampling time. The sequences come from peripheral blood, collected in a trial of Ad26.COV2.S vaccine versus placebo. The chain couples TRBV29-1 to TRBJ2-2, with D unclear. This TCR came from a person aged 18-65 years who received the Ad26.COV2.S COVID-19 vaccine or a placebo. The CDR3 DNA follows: TGCAGCGCTGATGAGGCGAACACCGGGGAGCTGTTTTTT. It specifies CSADEANTGELFF.